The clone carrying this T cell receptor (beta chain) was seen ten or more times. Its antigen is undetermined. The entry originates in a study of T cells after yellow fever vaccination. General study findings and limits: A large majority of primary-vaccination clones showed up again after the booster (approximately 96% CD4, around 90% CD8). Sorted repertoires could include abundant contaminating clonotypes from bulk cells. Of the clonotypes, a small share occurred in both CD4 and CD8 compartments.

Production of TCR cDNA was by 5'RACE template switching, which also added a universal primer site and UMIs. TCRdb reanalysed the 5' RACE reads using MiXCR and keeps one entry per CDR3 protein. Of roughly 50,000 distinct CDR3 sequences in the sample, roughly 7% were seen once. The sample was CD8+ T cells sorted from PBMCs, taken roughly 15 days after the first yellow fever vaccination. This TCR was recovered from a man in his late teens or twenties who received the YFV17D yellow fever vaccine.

The CDR3 sequence is CASSLEDTGDSNYGYTF. DNA of the CDR3: TGTGCCAGCAGCTTAGAGGACACAGGGGATTCAAACTATGGCTACACCTTC. The chain is built from TRBV7-9 and TRBJ1-2; 7 bases agree with TRBD1. The CDR3 contains 17 residues. J lost 2 bases, V lost 1 base, and 10 bases had no gene match. CDR1 is SEHNR, CDR2 FQNEAQ, per germline (reference sequence).